This T cell receptor beta chain originates from a study of blood T cells in healthy people across ages (dated by TCRdb to about 2015). At the level of the whole study: In model experiments, template switching captured roughly one uniquely barcoded TCR beta cDNA molecule for every two T cells. Using deep sequencing normalized with unique cDNA molecular identifiers, the study measured how TCR beta repertoire diversity changes with age. Donors were grouped into four age groups: young (average 16 years), middle-aged (over 35), aged (approximately 58) and long-lived (roughly 80). To avoid experimental bias, donors of different ages were distributed randomly across sequencing lanes. The study analyzed two additional independent replicas of 1 million unique cDNA reads from the same blood draw for two donors, one aged 18 to 29 and one aged 80 or older.

This clonotype was observed many times. Its antigen is not yet known. The record has no base qualities; no much larger clone is one base away. Broader findings and caveats from the paper: Since profiling was done on bulk unsorted PBMCs, naive and antigen-experienced compartments could not be conclusively compared. Compared with the aged group, more naive CD4+ T cells, fewer expanded clones and increased TCR diversity were shown by the long-lived group, suggesting age selection. Estimates of total diversity from one million sequenced T cells were regarded as lower bounds and underestimates. The percentage of naive T cells measured by flow cytometry correlated strongly with observed TCR beta diversity. As age increased, observed TCR beta diversity per million T cells dropped in a roughly linear way, and a significant reduction was already evident by age 40. Donor CMV infection status was unknown, potentially confounding age-related changes in expanded clonotypes.

Donors were 35 to 40 systemically healthy Caucasian individuals from Russia aged about 6 to 100 years. Ten milliliters of peripheral blood were drawn from each donor into EDTA-treated Vacutainer tubes. Ficoll-Paque density-gradient centrifugation was used to isolate PBMCs, with at least 7 million per sample. Total RNA, at least 6 micrograms per sample, was extracted from PBMCs with Trizol reagent. Naive CD45RAhigh/CD27high T cell percentages were measured by flow cytometry on a PBMC aliquot from every donor. The library was produced with 5' RACE. The sequencing machine was an Illumina HiSeq 2500. A second roughly 6 to 12 cycle PCR used a sample-barcoded 5' primer and a J-beta primer mix. A template-switch 5' adaptor carrying 12 random nucleotides introduced a unique molecular identifier onto each TCR beta cDNA molecule. Each sample yielded at least 2.5 million CDR3-containing paired-end reads. First-strand cDNA was synthesized from all RNA with the Mint cDNA synthesis kit, primed by a TRBC-specific oligonucleotide. Following uracil-DNA glycosylase treatment, a first 18-cycle PCR with universal primers M1SS and BC2_uni_R was performed on all cDNA. From the authors' description of their analysis: For normalization, 1 million high-quality reads, each with a distinct molecular identifier, were randomly selected from each sample. Reads sharing molecular identifiers were discarded rather than binned into consensus sequences. MiTCR, set to a Q25 quality threshold and the strictest error-elimination algorithm, was used for CDR3 identification, clonotype clustering and error correction. Lower-bound total TCR beta diversity was estimated with a nonparametric unseen species model using Euler transformation. In TCRdb, the public reads were trimmed at Q25 with fastp and aligned with MiXCR, with productive beta chains retained. Here each entry gathers all rows of one CDR3 protein and keeps the most common genes and DNA. The V and J calls reflect TCRdb's pipeline rather than the authors' work. This sample has over 500,000 distinct CDR3 sequences in its table, and approximately 52% of those were observed once. Of the sample, 13% is held by the ten largest clones.

Its CDR3 holds 16 amino acids, cysteine through phenylalanine. Only the CDR3 DNA is retained, 48 bases long and in frame from the first base. The germline V gene (reference sequence) specifies DFQATT as CDR1 and SNEGSKA as CDR2. V is cut by 4 bases and J by 3 bases, and the space between the germline ends is 19 bases. Sequenced: blood. This TCR was sampled from an elderly woman in good health. The sequence joins TRBV20-1 to TRBJ2-1; the D segment could be TRBD2, given 6 matching bases. The sequenced DNA: TGCAGTGCTATAACCCGAATGGGGACTTACTACAATGAGCAGTTCTTC. This is translated as CSAITRMGTYYNEQFF.